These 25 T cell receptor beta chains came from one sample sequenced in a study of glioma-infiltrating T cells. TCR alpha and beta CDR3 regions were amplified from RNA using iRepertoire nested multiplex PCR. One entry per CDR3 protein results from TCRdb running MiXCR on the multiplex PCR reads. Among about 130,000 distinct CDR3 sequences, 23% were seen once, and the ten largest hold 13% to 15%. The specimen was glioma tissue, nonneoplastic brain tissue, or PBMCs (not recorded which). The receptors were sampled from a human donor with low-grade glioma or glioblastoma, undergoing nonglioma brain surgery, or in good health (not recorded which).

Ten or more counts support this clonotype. The CDR3 sequence: CAISDVGTGTQYF. In DNA form, the CDR3 reads TGTGCCATCAGTGACGTGGGAACAGGGACCCAGTACTTC. The chain recombines TRBV10-3 with TRBJ2-5; possible D gene TRBD1, 5 bases. Trimming stripped 3 bases from V and 7 bases from J, with 12 bases between. Germline V gives CDR1 ENHRY, CDR2 SYGVKD. The CDR3 contains 13 residues.

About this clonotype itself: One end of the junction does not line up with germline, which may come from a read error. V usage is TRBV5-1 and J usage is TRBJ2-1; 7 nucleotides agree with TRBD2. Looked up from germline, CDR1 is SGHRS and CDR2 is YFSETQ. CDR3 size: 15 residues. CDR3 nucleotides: TGCGCCAGCAGGCTTGCGGGAGAGCCCTACAATAAGCAGTTCTTC. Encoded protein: CASRLAGEPYNKQFF.

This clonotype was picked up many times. DNA for the CDR3: TGCAGTGCTAGAGACACAGGAGATCCCACTTACGAGCAGTACTTC. It is translated as CSARDTGDPTYEQYF. The J gene is TRBJ2-7, the V gene TRBV20-1, with D possibly being TRBD1 (5 bases). V gave up 0 bases and J gave up 4 bases, with 16 bases separating them. Germline CDR1 is DFQATT and CDR2 is SNEGSKA (reference sequence). The CDR3 length is 15 residues.

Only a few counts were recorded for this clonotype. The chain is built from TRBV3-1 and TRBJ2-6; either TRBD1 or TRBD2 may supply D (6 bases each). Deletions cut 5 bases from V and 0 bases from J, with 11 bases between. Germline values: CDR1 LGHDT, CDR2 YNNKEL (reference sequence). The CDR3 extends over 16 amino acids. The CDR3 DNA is TGTGCCAGCAGCGCGGGACACCTCTCTGGGGCCAACGTCCTGACTTTC. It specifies CASSAGHLSGANVLTF.

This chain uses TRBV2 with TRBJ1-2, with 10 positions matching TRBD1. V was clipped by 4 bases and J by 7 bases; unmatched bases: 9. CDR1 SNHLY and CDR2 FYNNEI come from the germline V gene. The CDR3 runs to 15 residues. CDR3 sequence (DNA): TGTGCCAGCAGTGCATTAGGACAGGGGGTTCGTGGCTACACCTTC. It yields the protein CASSALGQGVRGYTF.

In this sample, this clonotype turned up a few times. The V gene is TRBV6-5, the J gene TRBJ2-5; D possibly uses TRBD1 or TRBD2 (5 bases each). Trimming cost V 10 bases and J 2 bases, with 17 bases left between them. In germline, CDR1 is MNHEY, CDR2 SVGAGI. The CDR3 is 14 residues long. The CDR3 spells CAISTGTEQETQYF. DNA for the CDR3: TGTGCCATCAGCACCGGGACCGAACAAGAGACCCAGTACTTC.

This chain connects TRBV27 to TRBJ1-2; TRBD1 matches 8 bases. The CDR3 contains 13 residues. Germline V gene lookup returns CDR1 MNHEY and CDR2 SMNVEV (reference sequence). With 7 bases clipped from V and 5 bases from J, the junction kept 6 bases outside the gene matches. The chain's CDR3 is CASTDRGGYGYTF. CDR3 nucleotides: TGTGCCAGCACCGACAGGGGAGGGTATGGCTACACCTTC.

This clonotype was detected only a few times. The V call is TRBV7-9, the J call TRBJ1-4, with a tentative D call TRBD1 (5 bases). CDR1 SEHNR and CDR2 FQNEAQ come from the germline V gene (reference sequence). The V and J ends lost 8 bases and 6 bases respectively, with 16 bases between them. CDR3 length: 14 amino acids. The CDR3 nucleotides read TGTGCCAGCTCGGATATCGGACAATATGAAAAACTGTTTTTT. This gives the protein CASSDIGQYEKLFF.

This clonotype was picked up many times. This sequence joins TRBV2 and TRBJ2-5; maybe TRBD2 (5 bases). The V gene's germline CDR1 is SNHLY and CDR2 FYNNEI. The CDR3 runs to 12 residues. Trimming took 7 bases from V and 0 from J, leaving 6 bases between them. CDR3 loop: CASKLDQETQYF. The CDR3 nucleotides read TGTGCCAGCAAACTAGACCAAGAGACCCAGTACTTC.

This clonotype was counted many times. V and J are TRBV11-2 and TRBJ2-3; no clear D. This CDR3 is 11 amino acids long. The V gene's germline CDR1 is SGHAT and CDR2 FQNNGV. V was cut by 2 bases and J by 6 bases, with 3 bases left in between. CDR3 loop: CASSLSDTQYF. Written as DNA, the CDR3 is TGTGCCAGCAGCTTAAGCGATACGCAGTATTTT.

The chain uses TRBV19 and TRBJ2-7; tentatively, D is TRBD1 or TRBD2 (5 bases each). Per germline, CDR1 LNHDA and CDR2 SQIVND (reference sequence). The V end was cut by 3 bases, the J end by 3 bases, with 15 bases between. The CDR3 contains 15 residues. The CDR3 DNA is TGTGCCAGTAGTATCACACCAGGGAGCAACTACGAGCAGTACTTC. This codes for CASSITPGSNYEQYF.

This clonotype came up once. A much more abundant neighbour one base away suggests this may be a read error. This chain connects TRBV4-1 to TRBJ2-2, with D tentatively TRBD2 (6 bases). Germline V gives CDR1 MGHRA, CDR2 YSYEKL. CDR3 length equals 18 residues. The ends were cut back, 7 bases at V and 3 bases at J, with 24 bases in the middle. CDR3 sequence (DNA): TGCGCCAGCAACACTCACCCTAGCGTGATGATTGACACCGGGGAGCTGTTTTTT. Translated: CASNTHPSVMIDTGELFF.

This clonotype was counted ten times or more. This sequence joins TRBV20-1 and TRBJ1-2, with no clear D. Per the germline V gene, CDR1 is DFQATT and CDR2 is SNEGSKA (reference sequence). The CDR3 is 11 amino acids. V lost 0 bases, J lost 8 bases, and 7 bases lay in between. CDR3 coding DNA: TGCAGTGCTAGAGATCCCCGCGGCTACACCTTC. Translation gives CSARDPRGYTF.

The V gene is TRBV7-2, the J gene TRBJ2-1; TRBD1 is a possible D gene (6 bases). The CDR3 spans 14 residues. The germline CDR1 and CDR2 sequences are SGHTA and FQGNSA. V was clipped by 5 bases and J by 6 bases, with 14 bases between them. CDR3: CASSGDKPGNEQFF. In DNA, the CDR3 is TGTGCCAGCAGCGGGGACAAACCCGGCAATGAGCAGTTCTTC.

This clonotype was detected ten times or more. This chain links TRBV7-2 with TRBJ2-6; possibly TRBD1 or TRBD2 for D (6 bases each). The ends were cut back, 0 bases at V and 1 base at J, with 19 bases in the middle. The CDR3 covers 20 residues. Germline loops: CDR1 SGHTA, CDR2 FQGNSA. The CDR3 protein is CASSLARGDQSYSGANVLTF. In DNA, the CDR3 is TGTGCCAGCAGCTTAGCAAGGGGGGATCAATCCTATTCTGGGGCCAACGTCCTGACTTTC.

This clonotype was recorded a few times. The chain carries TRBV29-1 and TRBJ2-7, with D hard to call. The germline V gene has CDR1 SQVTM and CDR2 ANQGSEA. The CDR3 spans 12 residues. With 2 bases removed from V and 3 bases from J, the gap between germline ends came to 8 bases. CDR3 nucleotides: TGCAGCGTTGAATCCGCGGACTACGAGCAGTACTTC. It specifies CSVESADYEQYF.

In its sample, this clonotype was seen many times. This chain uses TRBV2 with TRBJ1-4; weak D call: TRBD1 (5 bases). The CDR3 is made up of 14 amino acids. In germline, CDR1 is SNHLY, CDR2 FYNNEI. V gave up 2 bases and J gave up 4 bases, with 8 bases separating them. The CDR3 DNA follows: TGTGCCAGCAGTGAACAGGGATTTAATGAAAAACTGTTTTTT. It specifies CASSEQGFNEKLFF.

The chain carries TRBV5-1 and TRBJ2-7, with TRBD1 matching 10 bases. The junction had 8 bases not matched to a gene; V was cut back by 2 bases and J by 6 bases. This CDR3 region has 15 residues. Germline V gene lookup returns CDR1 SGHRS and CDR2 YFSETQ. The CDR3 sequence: CASSLHGTGVCEQYF. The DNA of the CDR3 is TGCGCCAGCAGCTTACATGGGACAGGGGTGTGCGAGCAGTACTTC.

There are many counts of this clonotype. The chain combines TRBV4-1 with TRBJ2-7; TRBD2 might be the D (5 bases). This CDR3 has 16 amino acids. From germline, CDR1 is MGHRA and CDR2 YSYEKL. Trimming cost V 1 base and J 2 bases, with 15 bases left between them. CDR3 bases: TGCGCCAGCAGCCAAGTTTTGAGGGTAGGAGCCTACGAGCAGTACTTC. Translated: CASSQVLRVGAYEQYF.

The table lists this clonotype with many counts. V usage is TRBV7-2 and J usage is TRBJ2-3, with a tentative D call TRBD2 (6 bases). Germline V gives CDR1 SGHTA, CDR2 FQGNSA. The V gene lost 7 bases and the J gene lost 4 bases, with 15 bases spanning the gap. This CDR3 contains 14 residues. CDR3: CASTLTWRADTQYF. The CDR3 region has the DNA TGTGCCAGCACCTTGACGTGGAGGGCAGATACGCAGTATTTT.

Here the CDR3 reads CASSRTPWGTGYTF. For the CDR3, the DNA is TGTGCCAGCAGCCGAACCCCATGGGGGACTGGCTACACCTTC. V and J are TRBV12-3 or TRBV12-4 and TRBJ1-2, with D possibly matching TRBD1 (5 bases). V was clipped by 6 bases and J by 7 bases, with 18 bases between them. This CDR3 is 14 amino acids long.

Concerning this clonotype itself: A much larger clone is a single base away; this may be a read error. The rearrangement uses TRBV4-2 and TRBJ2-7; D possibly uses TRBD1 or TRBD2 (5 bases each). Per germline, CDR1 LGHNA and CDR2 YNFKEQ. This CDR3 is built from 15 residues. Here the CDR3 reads CASGQDRGDGYEQYF. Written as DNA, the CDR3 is TGTGCCAGCGGCCAAGATCGAGGGGACGGCTACGAGCAGTACTTC.

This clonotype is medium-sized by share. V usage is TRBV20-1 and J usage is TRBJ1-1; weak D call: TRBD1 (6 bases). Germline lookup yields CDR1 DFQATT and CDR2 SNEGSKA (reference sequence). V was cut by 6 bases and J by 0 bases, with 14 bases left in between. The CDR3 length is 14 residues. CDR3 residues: CSAPDSSVNTEAFF. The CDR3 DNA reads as TGCAGTGCGCCGGACAGCTCTGTGAACACTGAAGCTTTCTTT.

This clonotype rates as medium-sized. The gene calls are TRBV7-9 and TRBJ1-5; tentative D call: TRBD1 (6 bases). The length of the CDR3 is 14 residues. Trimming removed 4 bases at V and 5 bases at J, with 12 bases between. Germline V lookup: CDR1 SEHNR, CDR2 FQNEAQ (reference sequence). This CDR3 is CASSSDRSHQPQHF. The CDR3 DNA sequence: TGTGCCAGCAGCTCTGACAGGAGCCATCAGCCCCAGCATTTT.

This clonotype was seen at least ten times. The CDR3: CSATLAGVRETQYF. The CDR3 DNA sequence: TGCAGTGCTACACTAGCGGGAGTTCGGGAGACCCAGTACTTC. The gene calls are TRBV20-1 and TRBJ2-5, with 11 bases lining up with TRBD2. CDR1 DFQATT and CDR2 SNEGSKA come from the germline V gene (reference sequence). The V and J ends lost 4 bases and 5 bases, in that order; junction bases with no gene match: 6. This CDR3 has 14 amino acids.